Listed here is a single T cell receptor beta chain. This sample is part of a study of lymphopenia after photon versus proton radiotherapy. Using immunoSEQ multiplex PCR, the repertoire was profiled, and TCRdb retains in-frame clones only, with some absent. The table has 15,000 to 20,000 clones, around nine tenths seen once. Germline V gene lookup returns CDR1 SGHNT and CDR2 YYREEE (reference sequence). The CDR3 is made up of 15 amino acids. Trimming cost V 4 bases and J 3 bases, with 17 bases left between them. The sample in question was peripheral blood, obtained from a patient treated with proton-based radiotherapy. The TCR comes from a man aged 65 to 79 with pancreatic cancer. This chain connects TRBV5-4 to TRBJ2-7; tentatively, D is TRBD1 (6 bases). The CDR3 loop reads CASSPPGTLNYEQYF. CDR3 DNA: TGTGCCAGCAGCCCTCCCGGGACACTAAACTACGAGCAGTACTTC.